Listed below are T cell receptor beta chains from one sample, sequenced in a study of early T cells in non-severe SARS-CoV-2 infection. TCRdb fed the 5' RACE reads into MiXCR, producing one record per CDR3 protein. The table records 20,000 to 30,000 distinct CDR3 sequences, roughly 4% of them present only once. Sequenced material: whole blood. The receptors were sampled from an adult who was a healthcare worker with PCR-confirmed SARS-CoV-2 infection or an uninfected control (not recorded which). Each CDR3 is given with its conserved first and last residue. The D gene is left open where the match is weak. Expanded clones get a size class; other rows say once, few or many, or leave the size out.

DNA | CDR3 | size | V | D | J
TGTGCCAGCAGCTCGCCCCATAACTACGAGCAGTACTTC | CASSSPHNYEQYF | NA | TRBV5-4 | NA | TRBJ2-7
TGTGCCAGCAGCAAAGAGGAGTGGGGTCTGAGCACAGATACGCAGTATTTT | CASSKEEWGLSTDTQYF | many | TRBV21-1 | NA | TRBJ2-3
TGCAGCGTTGTCCCCGGACAGGGATTCTACGAGCAGTACTTC | CSVVPGQGFYEQYF | many | TRBV29-1 | TRBD1 | TRBJ2-7
TGTGCCAGTAGTTTTGGGACTAGCGGGGACGATAAGTTCTTC | CASSFGTSGDDKFF | many | TRBV19 | TRBD2 | TRBJ2-1
TGTGCCAGCAGCTCCCGGGGGGGCCCGAGGACTGAAGCTTTCTTT | CASSSRGGPRTEAFF | many | TRBV28 | NA | TRBJ1-1
TGTGCCAGCAGTGACAGGGGGAACTACGAGCAGTACTTC | CASSDRGNYEQYF | many | TRBV25-1 | TRBD1 | TRBJ2-7
TGTGCCAGTCGACCAGGGGGTTTGAGCAATCAGCCCCAGCATTTT | CASRPGGLSNQPQHF | many | TRBV19 | TRBD1 | TRBJ1-5
TGTGCCAGCAGTCCCGCCCGCGGAGAGACCCAGTACTTC | CASSPARGETQYF | many | TRBV27 | NA | TRBJ2-5
TGCAGTGCTCTTCGACGGGGGTACGAGCAGTACTTC | CSALRRGYEQYF | NA | TRBV20-1 | NA | TRBJ2-7
TGTGCCAGCAGCCCACTAGGAAGGCGCAATGAGCAGTTCTTC | CASSPLGRRNEQFF | many | TRBV3-1 | NA | TRBJ2-1
TGCGCCAGCAGCTTGGGAGGGGTGAGGGCCACTGAAGCTTTCTTT | CASSLGGVRATEAFF | many | TRBV5-1 | NA | TRBJ1-1
TGTGCCAGCAGCTTGGGACAGGGCGTTTTCTTT | CASSLGQGVFF | many | TRBV7-3 | TRBD1 | TRBJ1-1
TGTGCCAGCTCCCTCGACAGAGGAACCACAGATACGCAGTATTTT | CASSLDRGTTDTQYF | many | TRBV18 | NA | TRBJ2-3
TGTGCCAGCAGTCAGAGGACTAGCGCAAACTACGAGCAGTACTTC | CASSQRTSANYEQYF | NA | TRBV6-2/TRBV6-3 | TRBD2 | TRBJ2-7
TGCGCCAGCAGTGGGGGGACCTACGAGCAGTACTTC | CASSGGTYEQYF | many | TRBV5-1 | NA | TRBJ2-7
TGCGCCAGCAGCCAAGTCGGTCAGGGTTCGGCGAATGAAAAACTGTTTTTT | CASSQVGQGSANEKLFF | many | TRBV4-1 | NA | TRBJ1-4
TGCGCCAGCAGCTTCGGACAGGGGGCCCACGAGCAGTACTTC | CASSFGQGAHEQYF | NA | TRBV5-1 | TRBD1 | TRBJ2-7
TGTGCCAGCGCTGAAGGGTACTACAATGAGCAGTTCTTC | CASAEGYYNEQFF | many | TRBV12-3/TRBV12-4 | NA | TRBJ2-1
TGCGCCAGCAGCTTGGGAGTCAGGGGTGATAACACCGGGGAGCTGTTTTTT | CASSLGVRGDNTGELFF | many | TRBV5-1 | NA | TRBJ2-2
TGTGCCAGCAGCTCTGGAGGGGACACCGGGGAGCTGTTTTTT | CASSSGGDTGELFF | many | TRBV7-3 | NA | TRBJ2-2